The rows below give T cell receptor beta chains drawn from one sample of a study of blood T cell repertoires in COVID-19. Clones were sequenced by immunoSEQ multiplex PCR, and TCRdb holds only the in-frame ones, with some missing. Of about 160,000 clones in the sample, roughly 89% were seen once. Sequences were obtained from peripheral blood. These TCRs come from an older woman who had recovered from COVID-19. Each CDR3 is given with its conserved first and last residue. The D gene is left open where the match is weak. The listing skips clone size in some rows; elsewhere it reads once, few, many or a size class.

V: TRBV28
D: TRBD1
size: -
J: TRBJ1-2
DNA: TGTGCCAGCAGTCTAGGACAGGGAGCTTATGGCTACACCTTC
CDR3: CASSLGQGAYGYTF

V: TRBV25-1
D: -
size: -
J: TRBJ2-7
DNA: TGTGCCAGCAGCCGGACAGCGTACGAGCAGTACTTC
CDR3: CASSRTAYEQYF

V: TRBV2
D: TRBD1
size: -
J: TRBJ2-7
DNA: TGTGCCAGCAGTACAAGCGACAGGGAGTACGAGCAGTACTTC
CDR3: CASSTSDREYEQYF

V: TRBV20-1
D: -
size: -
J: TRBJ2-7
DNA: TGCAGTGCTATCAGTACCTACGAGCAGTACTTC
CDR3: CSAISTYEQYF

V: TRBV18
D: -
size: -
J: TRBJ2-3
DNA: TGTGCCAGCTCACCAGGGCGGGGTAGCACAGATACGCAGTATTTT
CDR3: CASSPGRGSTDTQYF

V: TRBV5-5
D: TRBD1
size: -
J: TRBJ2-4
DNA: TGTGCCAGCAGCTTGTCCGGGACAGGGGAAAACATTCAGTACTTC
CDR3: CASSLSGTGENIQYF

V: TRBV5-1
D: TRBD2
size: -
J: TRBJ2-1
DNA: TGCGCCAGCAGCCAGTTAGCGGGGGGGCGCAATGAGCAGTTCTTC
CDR3: CASSQLAGGRNEQFF

V: TRBV19
D: -
size: once
J: TRBJ1-3
DNA: TGTGCCAGTAGTACCCTTCAGGGAAACACCATATATTTT
CDR3: CASSTLQGNTIYF

V: TRBV3-1/TRBV3-2
D: -
size: -
J: TRBJ2-3
DNA: TGTGCCAGCAGTTCGGACAAGTCCGCAGATACGCAGTATTTT
CDR3: CASSSDKSADTQYF

V: TRBV7-3
D: TRBD1
size: -
J: TRBJ2-3
DNA: TGTGCCAGCAGCCAAGGGGGCGGTTTTACAGATACGCAGTATTTT
CDR3: CASSQGGGFTDTQYF

V: TRBV19
D: -
size: -
J: TRBJ1-3
DNA: TGTGCCAGTACTCCCCGAGGAGTTTTTTCTGGAAACACCATATATTTT
CDR3: CASTPRGVFSGNTIYF

V: TRBV7-9
D: -
size: -
J: TRBJ1-4
DNA: TGTGCCAGCAGCCCATTGCGGGGAGAAGTACCTAATGAAAAACTGTTTTTT
CDR3: CASSPLRGEVPNEKLFF

V: TRBV6-5
D: -
size: once
J: TRBJ1-2
DNA: TGTGCCAGCAACGGCTCGCCGGGGGGCTATGGCTACACCTTC
CDR3: CASNGSPGGYGYTF

V: TRBV19
D: TRBD1
size: once
J: TRBJ1-3
DNA: TGTGCCAGTAGTATATCTGGAACCGGGACAGTTTGGAGCACCATATATTTT
CDR3: CASSISGTGTVWSTIYF

V: TRBV28
D: -
size: -
J: TRBJ2-7
DNA: TGTGCCAGCAGTTTGGACAGTAGGCCCAACTTC
CDR3: CASSLDSRPNF

V: TRBV3-1/TRBV3-2
D: -
size: -
J: TRBJ1-2
DNA: TGTGCCAGCAGCCAAGATTTGTCGACAGCTTCTGGCTACACCTTC
CDR3: CASSQDLSTASGYTF

V: TRBV19
D: -
size: few
J: TRBJ1-2
DNA: TGTGCCAGTAGTCCCGGGTCCCTTCTATCTAACTATGGCTACACCTTC
CDR3: CASSPGSLLSNYGYTF

V: TRBV18
D: -
size: -
J: TRBJ2-3
DNA: TGTGCCAGCTCACCGACCCGACAGGGAGGAATTCAAGATACGCAGTATTTT
CDR3: CASSPTRQGGIQDTQYF

V: TRBV5-1
D: -
size: once
J: TRBJ2-1
DNA: TGCGCCAGCAGCTTGGCGGGTATGGGCAATGAGCAGTTCTTC
CDR3: CASSLAGMGNEQFF

V: TRBV4-3
D: TRBD1
size: once
J: TRBJ2-7
DNA: TGCGCCAGCAGCTCGCGACAGGGAACCTACGAGCAGTACTTC
CDR3: CASSSRQGTYEQYF

V: TRBV28
D: TRBD1
size: -
J: TRBJ1-1
DNA: TGTGCCAGCAGCGTTCCAGGGGGCGAAAGAACTGAAGCTTTCTTT
CDR3: CASSVPGGERTEAFF

V: TRBV19
D: -
size: -
J: TRBJ1-1
DNA: TGTGCCAGTAGTATGAGGGAGGGACGCACTGAAGCTTTCTTT
CDR3: CASSMREGRTEAFF

V: TRBV25-1
D: TRBD1
size: -
J: TRBJ2-2
DNA: TGTGCCAGCAGTTCAACACCGGGACAGGGGACCGGGGAGCTGTTTTTT
CDR3: CASSSTPGQGTGELFF

V: TRBV7-9
D: -
size: -
J: TRBJ1-6
DNA: TGTGCCAGCAGCGATAGGGAGTCACCCCTCCACTTT
CDR3: CASSDRESPLHF

V: TRBV2
D: -
size: -
J: TRBJ2-3
DNA: TGTGCCAGCAGTGATCGGGATTTCCGCACAGATACGCAGTATTTT
CDR3: CASSDRDFRTDTQYF

V: TRBV12-3/TRBV12-4
D: -
size: -
J: TRBJ1-1
DNA: TGTGCCAGCAGTTTAAGGGGCACTGAAGCTTTCTTT
CDR3: CASSLRGTEAFF

V: TRBV9
D: -
size: few
J: TRBJ1-6
DNA: TGTGCCAGCAACGCAGGGTCCTATAATTCACCCCTCCACTTT
CDR3: CASNAGSYNSPLHF

V: TRBV5-4
D: -
size: once
J: TRBJ2-7
DNA: TGTGCCAGCAGCTTGGAGGGACATCGCGAGCAGTACTTC
CDR3: CASSLEGHREQYF

V: TRBV5-1
D: -
size: -
J: TRBJ2-5
DNA: TGCGCCAGCAGCTTGGCCGGTCGGGAGACCCAGTACTTC
CDR3: CASSLAGRETQYF

V: TRBV2
D: -
size: -
J: TRBJ1-6
DNA: TGTGCCAGCACTATTATGGGAGTGTATAATTCACCCCTCCACTTT
CDR3: CASTIMGVYNSPLHF

V: TRBV28
D: -
size: -
J: TRBJ1-2
DNA: TGTGCCAGCAGCCTAGAGAGTTTCGGCTACACCTTC
CDR3: CASSLESFGYTF

V: TRBV4-2
D: -
size: -
J: TRBJ1-3
DNA: TGTGCCAGCAGCCAAGTGGCAGAAGGAAACACCATATATTTT
CDR3: CASSQVAEGNTIYF

V: TRBV6-4
D: -
size: -
J: TRBJ1-6
DNA: TGTGCCAGCAGTGACTCGATGGCCAAAGGCGGTTCACCCCTCCACTTT
CDR3: CASSDSMAKGGSPLHF

V: TRBV19
D: TRBD1
size: -
J: TRBJ2-1
DNA: TGTGCCAGTAGTAGGACAACCGGGACAGATAACAATGAGCAGTTCTTC
CDR3: CASSRTTGTDNNEQFF

V: TRBV6-5
D: -
size: -
J: TRBJ2-1
DNA: TGTGCCAGCAGTTACTCGAAGGCGGGGTATGAGCAGTTCTTC
CDR3: CASSYSKAGYEQFF

V: TRBV11-2
D: -
size: -
J: TRBJ2-1
DNA: TGTGCCAGCAACCCTGCCCCCGGACACACTGAGCAGTTCTTC
CDR3: CASNPAPGHTEQFF

V: TRBV9
D: -
size: -
J: TRBJ2-4
DNA: TGTGCCAGCAGCGTAGGCCTTAAAGGGGACATTCAGTACTTC
CDR3: CASSVGLKGDIQYF